This record looks at one T cell receptor beta chain sequence and its context. This specimen belongs to a study of blood T cell repertoires in COVID-19. The CDR3 loop spans 11 amino acids. The germline V gene has CDR1 SGHVS and CDR2 FQNEAQ. Deletions cut 5 bases from V and 6 bases from J, with 8 bases between. Generated by immunoSEQ multiplex PCR, the TCRdb table keeps only in-frame clones and is missing some. The table records about 300,000 clones, about four fifths of them present only once. The receptor comes from a human donor with COVID-19, enrolled during active disease. The donor label of this sample is uncertain. The sample was peripheral blood. The chain is built from TRBV7-8 and TRBJ2-7; no reliable D call. The CDR3 coding sequence is TGTGCCAGCAGCCTAAAAATCGAGCAGTACTTC. Amino acids: CASSLKIEQYF.